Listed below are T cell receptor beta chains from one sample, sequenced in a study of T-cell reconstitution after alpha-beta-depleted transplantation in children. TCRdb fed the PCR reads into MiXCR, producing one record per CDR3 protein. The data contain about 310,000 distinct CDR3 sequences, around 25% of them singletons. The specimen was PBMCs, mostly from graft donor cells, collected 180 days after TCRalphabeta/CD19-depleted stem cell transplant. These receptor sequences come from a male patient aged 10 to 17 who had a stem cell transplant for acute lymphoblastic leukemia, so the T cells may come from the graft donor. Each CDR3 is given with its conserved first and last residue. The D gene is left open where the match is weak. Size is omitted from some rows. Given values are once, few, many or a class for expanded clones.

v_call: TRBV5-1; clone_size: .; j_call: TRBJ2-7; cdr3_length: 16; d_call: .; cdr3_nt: TGCGCCAGCAGCTTGGATTTATCGGTTAAGGGGTACGAGCAGTACTTC; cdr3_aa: CASSLDLSVKGYEQYF
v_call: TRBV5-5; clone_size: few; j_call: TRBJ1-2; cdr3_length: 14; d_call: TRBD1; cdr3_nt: TGTGCCAGTGTCCCATTACAGGGGACCTATGGCTACACCTTC; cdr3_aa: CASVPLQGTYGYTF
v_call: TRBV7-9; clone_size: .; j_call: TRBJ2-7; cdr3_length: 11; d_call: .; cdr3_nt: TGTGCCAGCAGCGTATCCCACGAGCAGTACTTC; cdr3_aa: CASSVSHEQYF
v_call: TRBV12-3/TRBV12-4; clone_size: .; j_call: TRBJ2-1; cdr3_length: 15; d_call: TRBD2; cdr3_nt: TGTGCCAGCAGGGTAAGCGGGAGGTTAAGGAATGAGCAGTTCTTC; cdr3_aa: CASRVSGRLRNEQFF
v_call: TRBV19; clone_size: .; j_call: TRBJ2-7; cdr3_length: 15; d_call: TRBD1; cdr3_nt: TGTGCCAGTAGTATGGGGACAGGGGGCCGCTACGAGCAGTACTTC; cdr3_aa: CASSMGTGGRYEQYF
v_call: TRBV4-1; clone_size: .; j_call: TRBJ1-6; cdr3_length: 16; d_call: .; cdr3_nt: TGCGCCAGCAGCCAAGGACAGCTCTTACTTAATTCACCCCTCCACTTT; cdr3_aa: CASSQGQLLLNSPLHF
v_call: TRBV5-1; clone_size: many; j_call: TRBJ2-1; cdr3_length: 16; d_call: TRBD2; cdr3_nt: TGCGCCAGCAGGCCCCCGGGACTAGCGGTATACAATGAGCAGTTCTTC; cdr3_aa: CASRPPGLAVYNEQFF
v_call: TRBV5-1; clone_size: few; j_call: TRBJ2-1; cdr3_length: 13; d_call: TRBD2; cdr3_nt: TGCGCCAGCACCTTGGGACTAGCGGGAGCGAAGTTCTTC; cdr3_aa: CASTLGLAGAKFF
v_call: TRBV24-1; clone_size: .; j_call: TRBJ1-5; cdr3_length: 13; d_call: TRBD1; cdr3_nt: TGTGCCACCAGTCCGACAGGGTATCAGCCCCAGCATTTT; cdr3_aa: CATSPTGYQPQHF
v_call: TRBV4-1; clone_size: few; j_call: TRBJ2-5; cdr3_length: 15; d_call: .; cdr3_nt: TGCGCCAGCAGCCAAGCACCAACAGGGCGGGAGACCCAGTACTTC; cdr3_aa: CASSQAPTGRETQYF
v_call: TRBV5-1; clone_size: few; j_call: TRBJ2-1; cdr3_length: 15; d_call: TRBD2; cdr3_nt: TGCGCCAGCGTTATGGAGGCTAGCGGGGGCCATGAGCAGTTCTTC; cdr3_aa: CASVMEASGGHEQFF
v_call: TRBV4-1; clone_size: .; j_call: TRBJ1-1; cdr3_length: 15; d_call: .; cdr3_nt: TGCGCCAGCAGCCAAAGGCGTTTAGGGGACACTGAAGCTTTCTTT; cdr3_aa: CASSQRRLGDTEAFF
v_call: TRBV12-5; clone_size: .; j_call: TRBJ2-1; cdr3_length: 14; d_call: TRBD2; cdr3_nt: TGTGCTAGTGGTTTCAGCGGGGCGCGGAATGAGCAGTTCTTC; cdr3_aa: CASGFSGARNEQFF
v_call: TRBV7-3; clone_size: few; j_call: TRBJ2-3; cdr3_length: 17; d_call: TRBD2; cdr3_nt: TGTGCCAGCAGGGGGACTAGCGGGAGGGGGTTACAAGATACGCAGTATTTT; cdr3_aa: CASRGTSGRGLQDTQYF
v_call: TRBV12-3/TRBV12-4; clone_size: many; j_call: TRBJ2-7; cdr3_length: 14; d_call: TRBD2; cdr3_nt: TGTGCCAGCAGTTTGACTAGCGGGAGCCACGAGCAGTACTTC; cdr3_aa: CASSLTSGSHEQYF
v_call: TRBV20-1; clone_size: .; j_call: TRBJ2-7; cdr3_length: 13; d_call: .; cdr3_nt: TGCAGTGCTGGGGAATTCATCGGGGTACAGCAGTACTTC; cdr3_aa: CSAGEFIGVQQYF
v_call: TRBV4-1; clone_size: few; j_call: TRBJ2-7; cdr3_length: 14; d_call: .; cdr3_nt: TGCGCCAGCAGCCAAGTGGGGAGCTCCTACGAGCAGTACTTC; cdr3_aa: CASSQVGSSYEQYF
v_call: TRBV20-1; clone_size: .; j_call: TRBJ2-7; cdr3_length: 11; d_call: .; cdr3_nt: TGCAGTGCCTCGACAGATTACGAGCAGTACTTC; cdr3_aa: CSASTDYEQYF
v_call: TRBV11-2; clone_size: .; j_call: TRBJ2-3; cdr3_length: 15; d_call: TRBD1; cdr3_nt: TGTGCCAGCAGACCCGACAGGGGGGGGACAGATACGCAGTATTTT; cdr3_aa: CASRPDRGGTDTQYF
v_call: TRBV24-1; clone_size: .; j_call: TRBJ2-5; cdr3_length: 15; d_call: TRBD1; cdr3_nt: TGTGCCACCAGTGACAGGGACAGGGGTCAAGAGACCCAGTACTTC; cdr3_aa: CATSDRDRGQETQYF
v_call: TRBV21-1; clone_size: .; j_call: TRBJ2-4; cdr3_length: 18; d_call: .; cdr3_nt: TGTGCCAGCAGCAAACACGGACTAGCGGGAGCAGGCAAAAACATTCAGTACTTC; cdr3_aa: CASSKHGLAGAGKNIQYF
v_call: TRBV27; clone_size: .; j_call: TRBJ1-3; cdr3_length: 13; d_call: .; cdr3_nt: TGTGCCAGCAGTTTCGCCCACGGAAACACCATATATTTT; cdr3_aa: CASSFAHGNTIYF
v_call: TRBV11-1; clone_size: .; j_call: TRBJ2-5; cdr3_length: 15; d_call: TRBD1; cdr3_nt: TGTGCCAGCAGCACCAGGGACAGGCTCGGGGAGACCCAGTACTTC; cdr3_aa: CASSTRDRLGETQYF
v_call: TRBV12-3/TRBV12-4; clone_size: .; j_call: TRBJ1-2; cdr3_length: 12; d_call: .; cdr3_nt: TGTGCCAGCAGTTTAGACGGGACGGGGAGAACCTTC; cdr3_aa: CASSLDGTGRTF
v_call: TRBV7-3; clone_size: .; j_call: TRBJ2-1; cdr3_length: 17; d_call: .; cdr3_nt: TGTGCCAGCAGCTTAACGGCTACCAGGGGCTCCTACAATGAGCAGTTCTTC; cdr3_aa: CASSLTATRGSYNEQFF
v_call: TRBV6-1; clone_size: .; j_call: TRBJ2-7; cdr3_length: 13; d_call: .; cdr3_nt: TGTGCCAGCAAAGGGACAAGCACTCTTGAGCAGTACTTC; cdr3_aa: CASKGTSTLEQYF
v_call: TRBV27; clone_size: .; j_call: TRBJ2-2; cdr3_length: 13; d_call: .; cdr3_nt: TGTGCCAGCAGTTCCCACAACACCGGGGAGCTGTTTTTT; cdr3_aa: CASSSHNTGELFF